The source of this T cell receptor (beta chain) is a study of T cell clones after liver transplantation. Whole-study findings and limits: Conclusions were preliminary, with small, heterogeneous patient groups. Compared with third party-reactive sequences, donor-reactive ones declined more, independent of withdrawal success.

The CDR3 extends over 13 amino acids. Germline V lookup: CDR1 SGHTA, CDR2 FQGTGA. With 5 bases removed from V and 7 bases from J, the gap between germline ends came to 14 bases. Notes on this clone: Antigen unknown.

The method was immunoSEQ multiplex PCR; TCRdb's version includes in-frame clones alone and lacks a portion of them. The table lists about 51,000 clones, 65% to 80% of them singletons. This receptor was taken from a human patient who received a liver transplant. Some T cells here may be from the graft donor. Sequences were derived from CD4+ T cells from blood, sampled roughly 55 months after liver transplant. The rearrangement uses TRBV7-3 and TRBJ1-2; D is perhaps TRBD1 (5 bases). The CDR3 sequence is CASSASLGLGYTF. The DNA of the CDR3 is TGTGCCAGCAGCGCCTCACTGGGGCTTGGCTACACCTTC.